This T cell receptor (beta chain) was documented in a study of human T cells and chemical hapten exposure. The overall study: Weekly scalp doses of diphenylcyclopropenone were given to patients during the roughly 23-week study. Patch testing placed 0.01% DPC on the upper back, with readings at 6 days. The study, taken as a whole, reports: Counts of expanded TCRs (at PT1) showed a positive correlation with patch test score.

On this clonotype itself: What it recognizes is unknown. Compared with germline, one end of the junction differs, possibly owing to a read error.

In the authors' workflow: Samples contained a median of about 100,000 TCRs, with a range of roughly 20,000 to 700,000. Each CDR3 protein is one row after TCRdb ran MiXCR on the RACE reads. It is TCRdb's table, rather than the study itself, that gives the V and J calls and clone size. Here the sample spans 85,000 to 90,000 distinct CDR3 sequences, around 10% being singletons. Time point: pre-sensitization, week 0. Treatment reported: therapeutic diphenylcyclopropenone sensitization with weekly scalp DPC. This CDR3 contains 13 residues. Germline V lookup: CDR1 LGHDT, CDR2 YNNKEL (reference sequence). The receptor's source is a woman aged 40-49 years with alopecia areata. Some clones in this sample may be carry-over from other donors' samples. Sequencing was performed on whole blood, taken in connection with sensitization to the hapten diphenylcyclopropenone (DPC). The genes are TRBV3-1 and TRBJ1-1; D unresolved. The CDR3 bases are TGTGCCAGCAGCCAAGATTCCCGGACTGTAGCTTTCTTT. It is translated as CASSQDSRTVAFF.